This TCR beta chain originates from a study of regulatory T cells in long-lasting Graves disease. The time point is: persistent/refractory GD, antithyroid drugs over 5 years with positive TRAb. Following extraction of RNA from PBMCs, that RNA was used to make the TCR library. Arm-PCR of CDR3 regions and iRepertoire HTBI primers were the basis on which TCR beta libraries were built. MiXCR, applied by TCRdb to the multiplex PCR reads, yields one record per CDR3 protein. The sample holds about 470,000 distinct CDR3 sequences; less than 25% are singletons and the top ten take 7% to 10%. V gave up 2 bases and J gave up 11 bases, with 10 bases separating them. The CDR3 has 11 residues. Germline CDR1 is MNHEY and CDR2 is SVGEGT. This clonotype came up a few times.

The V call is TRBV6-2 or TRBV6-3, the J call TRBJ2-7; D is perhaps TRBD1 (6 bases). This clonotype was obtained from a female donor with Graves disease. Sequencing used peripheral blood mononuclear cells (PBMCs), obtained when the disease was refractory, from a patient treated with antithyroid drugs. The CDR3 DNA is TGTGCCAGCAGTTACGTGGGGGCGGAGTACTTC. Translating it yields CASSYVGAEYF.